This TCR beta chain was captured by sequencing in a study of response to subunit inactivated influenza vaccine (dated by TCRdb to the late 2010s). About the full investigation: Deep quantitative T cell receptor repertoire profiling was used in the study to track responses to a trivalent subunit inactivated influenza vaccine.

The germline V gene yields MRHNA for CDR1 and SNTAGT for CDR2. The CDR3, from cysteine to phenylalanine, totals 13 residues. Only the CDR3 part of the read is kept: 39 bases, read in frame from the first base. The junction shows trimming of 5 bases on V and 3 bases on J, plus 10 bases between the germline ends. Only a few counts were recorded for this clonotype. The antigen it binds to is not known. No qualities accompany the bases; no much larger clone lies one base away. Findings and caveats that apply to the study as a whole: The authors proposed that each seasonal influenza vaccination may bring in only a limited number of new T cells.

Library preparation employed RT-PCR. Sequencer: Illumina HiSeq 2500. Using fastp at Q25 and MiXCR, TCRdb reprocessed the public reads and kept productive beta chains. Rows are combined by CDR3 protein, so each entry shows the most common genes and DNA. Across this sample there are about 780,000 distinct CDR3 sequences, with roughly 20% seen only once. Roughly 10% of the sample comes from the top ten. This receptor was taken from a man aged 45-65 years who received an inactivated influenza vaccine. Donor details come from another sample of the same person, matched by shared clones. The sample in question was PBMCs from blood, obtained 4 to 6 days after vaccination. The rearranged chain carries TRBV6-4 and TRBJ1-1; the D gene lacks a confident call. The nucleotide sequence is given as TGTGCCAGCAGTCCTGACAAACACACTGAAGCTTTCTTT. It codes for CASSPDKHTEAFF.